This T cell receptor (beta chain) was captured in a study of blood T cell repertoires in COVID-19. Looking at the study overall: Sites across the United States, Italy and Spain contributed samples from acute and convalescent COVID-19. Sources were T cells, B-cell-depleted T cells, or PBMCs; the material itself was cDNA or gDNA.

Original methodology: Reference gene primer amplification gave estimated nucleated cell counts. TCRdb's copy holds only in-frame clones and misses some; the assay was immunoSEQ multiplex PCR. The V and J calls and clone size are taken from that table; D and trimming were inferred from the DNA. There are 55,000 to 80,000 clones in the sample; approximately 80% occur only once, and 15% to 20% lies in the top ten. CDR1 and CDR2 (germline): SGHRS, YFSETQ. The V segment lost 3 bases and the J segment 4 bases; nucleotides outside the gene matches: 4. The CDR3 is 14 amino acids. This clone was detected only a few times.

What was sequenced was peripheral blood. The J gene is TRBJ2-7, the V gene TRBV5-1, with 10 bases aligning to TRBD1. This TCR was recovered from a man older than 75 with active COVID-19. The CDR3 coding sequence is TGCGCCAGCAGCTCGGGACAGGGGCGGTACGAGCAGTACTTC. Its protein is CASSSGQGRYEQYF.